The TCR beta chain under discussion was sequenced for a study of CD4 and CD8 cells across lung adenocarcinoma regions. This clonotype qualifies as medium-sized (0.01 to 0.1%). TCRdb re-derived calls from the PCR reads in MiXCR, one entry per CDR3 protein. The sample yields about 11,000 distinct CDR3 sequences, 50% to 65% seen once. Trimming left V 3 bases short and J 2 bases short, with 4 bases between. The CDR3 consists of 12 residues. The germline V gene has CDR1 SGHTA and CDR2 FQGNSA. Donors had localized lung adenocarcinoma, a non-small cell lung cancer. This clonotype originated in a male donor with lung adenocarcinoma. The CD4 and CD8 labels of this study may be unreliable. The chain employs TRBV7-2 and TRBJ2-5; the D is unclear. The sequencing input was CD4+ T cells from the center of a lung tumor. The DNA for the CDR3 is TGTGCCAGCAGCTTCCAGCAAGAGACCCAGTACTTC. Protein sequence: CASSFQQETQYF.